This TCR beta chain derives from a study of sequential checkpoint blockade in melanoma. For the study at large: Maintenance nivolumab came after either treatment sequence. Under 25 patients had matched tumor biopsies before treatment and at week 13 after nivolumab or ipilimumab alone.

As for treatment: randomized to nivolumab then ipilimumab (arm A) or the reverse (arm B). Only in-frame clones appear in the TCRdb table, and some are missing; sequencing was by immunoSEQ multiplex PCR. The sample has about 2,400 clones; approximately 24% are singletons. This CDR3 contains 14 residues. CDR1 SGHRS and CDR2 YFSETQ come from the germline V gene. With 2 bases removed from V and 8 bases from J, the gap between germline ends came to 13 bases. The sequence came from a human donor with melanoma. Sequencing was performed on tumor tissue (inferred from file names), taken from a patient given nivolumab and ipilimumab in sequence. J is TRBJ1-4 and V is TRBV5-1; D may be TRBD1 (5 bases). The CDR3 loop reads CASSFQGSEEKLFF. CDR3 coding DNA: TGCGCCAGCAGCTTTCAGGGCTCAGAGGAAAAACTGTTTTTT.